A selection of T cell receptor beta chains follows, all from one sample in a study of tumor and adjacent non-tumor tissue in lung cancer. TCRdb re-analysed the multiplex PCR reads in MiXCR, keeping a single row per CDR3 protein. Counted here are 90,000 to 130,000 distinct CDR3 sequences, 75% to 90% occurring once; the ten biggest clones make up approximately 24%. Sample: lung tumor tissue. The source of these receptors is a man aged 70-80 years with non-small cell lung cancer. Both conserved end residues are trimmed from each CDR3. Fields, in order: CDR3 length, J gene, V gene, CDR3 protein.

15	TRBJ1-1	TRBV28	VSSILDGLLRRTEAF
14	TRBJ1-1	TRBV11-3	ANSLMTGWMNTEAF
15	TRBJ2-7	TRBV4-2	ASSQAVRRQGEVEQY
12	TRBJ1-1	TRBV6-1	ANTEGRRHTGAI
12	TRBJ2-2	TRBV11-2	ASSMVSQSGELF
10	TRBJ2-7	TRBV11-2	ASGNHGGEQY
12	TRBJ2-7	TRBV6-5	AIRQLRDSYEQY
15	TRBJ2-3	TRBV6-6	ASRPKPGLAGVDTQY
9	TRBJ1-4	TRBV29-1	SATEDEKLF
13	TRBJ1-2	TRBV6-5	ASSAGVVSNYGYT
13	TRBJ2-1	TRBV28	ASLRGGSSYSEQF
12	TRBJ2-1	TRBV29-1	RVIPSGRASEQF
14	TRBJ2-5	TRBV29-1	SAKPDRQTGQESQY
19	TRBJ2-7	TRBV4-3	ASNQARNSKGLAGGSYEQY
12	TRBJ2-5	TRBV25-1	ASSPAGLIETQY
14	TRBJ2-1	TRBV4-3	ASSQDTNGRYNKQF
10	TRBJ2-3	TRBV6-1	ASIKSTNTQY
12	TRBJ2-2	TRBV11-2	ASSSGENTGELF
11	TRBJ1-4	TRBV6-1	ARTTAHDEKLF
12	TRBJ2-2	TRBV6-1	AGSELIGTGELF
13	TRBJ2-5	TRBV29-1	NVDGLTGGKETQY
13	TRBJ2-5	TRBV5-4	ASSLDLTGRETQN
12	TRBJ1-2	TRBV28	ASKNRGGAYDYI
11	TRBJ2-7	TRBV11-2	ASSLAVALKQY
13	TRBJ1-6	TRBV11-1	ASSSKQGIGSPLH
14	TRBJ1-2	TRBV5-1	ASSLTPLIRNYGYT
13	TRBJ2-7	TRBV5-4	TSSLGPEPTYEQY
14	TRBJ2-1	TRBV10-3	AISEGVGGRYNEQF
11	NA	TRBV6-2/TRBV6-3	ASSPQDNQPQY
11	TRBJ2-1	TRBV6-5	ASNEQIYNEQF
15	TRBJ2-5	TRBV11-2	ASTIGTSREFGETQY
10	TRBJ2-5	TRBV29-1	SVEAEGQTQY
13	TRBJ1-1	TRBV6-1	ASSNSRVLNTEAF
13	TRBJ1-2	TRBV6-2/TRBV6-3	ASSRTTGGIRGYT
14	TRBJ2-7	TRBV5-6	ASSSVARVRTYEQY
13	TRBJ1-2	TRBV10-3	AISGSSGDFYGYT